These 16 T cell receptor beta chains share one sample of origin, sequenced in a study of blood T cell repertoires in COVID-19. Sequencing used immunoSEQ multiplex PCR; TCRdb keeps in-frame clones, though not all of them. The table has roughly 95,000 clones, around 81% seen once. The source material was peripheral blood. These receptors all come from a man in his sixties with acute or convalescent COVID-19.

This chain links TRBV6-1 with TRBJ2-5; 8 nucleotides agree with TRBD2. The V gene end was trimmed by 5 bases and the J gene end by 3 bases; junction bases not matched to a gene: 8. Germline loops: CDR1 MNHNS, CDR2 SASEGT. The CDR3 totals 15 residues. The DNA for the CDR3 is TGTGCCAGCAGTCCCCGGGGGGGGATGAAAGAGACCCAGTACTTC. Amino acid sequence: CASSPRGGMKETQYF.

The CDR3 loop reads CASSESGGPDTQYF. The DNA for the CDR3 is TGTGCCAGCAGTGAAAGCGGGGGACCAGATACGCAGTATTTT. This chain joins TRBV6-1 and TRBJ2-3; 8 bases match TRBD2. Losses at the gene ends were 2 bases for V and 4 bases for J; bases not matched to a gene: 2. Per germline, CDR1 MNHNS and CDR2 SASEGT. The CDR3 totals 14 residues.

The chain combines TRBV29-1 with TRBJ1-5, with 7 bases fitting TRBD1. CDR3 length equals 15 residues. The germline V gene has CDR1 SQVTM and CDR2 ANQGSEA. The junction had 7 bases not matched to a gene; V was cut back by 3 bases and J by 2 bases. The CDR3 nucleotides are TGCAGCGTTGATAAAGGGGGCCGGGGCAATCAGCCCCAGCATTTT. Translated, it gives CSVDKGGRGNQPQHF. Together with reference TRBV29-1 and TRBJ1-5, the CDR3 gives the full variable domain: SAVISQKPSRDICQRGTSLTIQCQVDSQVTMMFWYRQQPGQSLTLIATANQGSEATYESGFVIDKFPISRPNLTFSTLTVSNMSPEDSSIYLCSVDKGGRGNQPQHFGDGTRLSIL.

The chain's CDR3 is CASGLGRDTWGPDTQYF. The CDR3 nucleotides are TGTGCTAGTGGTTTGGGACGGGACACCTGGGGTCCAGATACGCAGTATTTT. This chain connects TRBV12-5 to TRBJ2-3, with D perhaps TRBD1 (6 bases). The CDR3 consists of 17 residues. In germline, CDR1 is LGHNT, CDR2 FRNRAP. V lost 1 base to trimming and J lost 4 bases, with 18 bases between them. Based on the CDR3 plus reference TRBV12-5 and TRBJ2-3, the full variable domain is DARVTQTPRHKVTEMGQEVTMRCQPILGHNTVFWYRQTMMQGLELLAYFRNRAPLDDSGMPKDRFSAEMPDATLATLKIQPSEPRDSAVYFCASGLGRDTWGPDTQYFGPGTRLTVL.

This clone was detected once. CDR3 protein: CASRSTGDYGYTF. The CDR3 DNA reads as TGTGCCAGCAGGTCGACAGGGGACTATGGCTACACCTTC. The rearrangement joins TRBV7-2 to TRBJ1-2; 8 nucleotides align to TRBD1. The length of the CDR3 is 13 residues. Trimming took 6 bases from V and 3 from J; bases not matched to a gene: 3. CDR1 SGHTA and CDR2 FQGNSA come from the germline V gene.

This clone was observed a handful of times. The genes are TRBV6-1 and TRBJ2-7; D may be TRBD1 (5 bases). Germline CDR1 is MNHNS and CDR2 is SASEGT. The CDR3 length is 15 residues. Deletions cut 2 bases from V and 2 bases from J, with 13 bases between. The CDR3, as DNA: TGTGCCAGCAGTGAAACCAGGGTCCCCACCTACGAGCAGTACGTC. It is translated as CASSETRVPTYEQYV.

CDR3 nucleotides: TGTGCCAGCAGCCTGGGGCGGGGACGTTACAATGAGCAGTTCTTC. This gives the protein CASSLGRGRYNEQFF. V and J are TRBV7-3 and TRBJ2-1, with D possibly being TRBD2 (6 bases). V was cut by 5 bases and J by 4 bases, with 15 bases left in between. CDR1 and CDR2 from the germline V gene are SGHTA and FQGTGA. The CDR3 covers 15 residues.

The chain employs TRBV14 and TRBJ1-2, with 8 bases lining up with TRBD1. CDR3 length equals 14 residues. The V and J ends lost 1 base and 8 bases, in that order; junction bases with no gene match: 6. Germline-derived CDR1 and CDR2 are SGHDN and FVKESK. The CDR3 protein is CASSQGDRGRGYTF. CDR3 bases: TGTGCCAGCAGCCAAGGAGACAGGGGTAGGGGCTACACCTTC.

V is TRBV6-5 and J is TRBJ1-3, with a tentative D call TRBD1 (5 bases). Trimming took 4 bases from V and 3 from J, leaving 10 bases between them. This CDR3 has 14 residues. In germline, CDR1 is MNHEY, CDR2 SVGAGI. The CDR3 coding sequence is TGTGCCAGCAGTTTCCGGGGACTTGGAAACACCATATATTTT. It encodes CASSFRGLGNTIYF.

The rearrangement joins TRBV6-2 or TRBV6-3 to TRBJ2-5; D unclear. Per germline, CDR1 MNHEY and CDR2 SVGEGT. V lost 5 bases and J lost 4, with 14 bases in between. This CDR3 contains 14 residues. CDR3 nucleotide sequence: TGTGCCAGCAGTCTTACGACAATAGGAGAGACCCAGTACTTC. This translates into CASSLTTIGETQYF.

The chain combines TRBV9 with TRBJ2-3; D possibly corresponds to TRBD2 (7 bases). The CDR3 has 16 amino acids. V was pared by 0 bases and J by 5 bases, with 16 bases between. Germline V gene sequence: CDR1 SGDLS, CDR2 YYNGEE. DNA for the CDR3: TGTGCCAGCAGCGTAGAGGCGGGGGCTAGCGGAGATACGCAGTATTTT. It translates to CASSVEAGASGDTQYF.

V and J are TRBV15 and TRBJ2-1; 9 nucleotides match TRBD1. The V gene end was trimmed by 5 bases and the J gene end by 5 bases; junction bases not matched to a gene: 10. Germline V gene data show CDR1 as LNHNV and CDR2 as YYDKDF (reference sequence). The CDR3 loop spans 16 amino acids. CDR3 sequence: CATSPRWDRDHNEQFF. CDR3 DNA: TGTGCCACCAGCCCTCGTTGGGACAGGGACCACAATGAGCAGTTCTTC.

This chain uses TRBV11-3 with TRBJ2-3, with TRBD2 matching 12 bases. The germline V gene has CDR1 SGHNT and CDR2 YENEEA. The CDR3 has 17 residues. The J segment lost 3 bases and the V segment lost 5 bases, leaving 9 bases of the junction unmatched. The CDR3 region has the DNA TGTGCCAGCAGCCTTCAACGACTAGCGGGAGATACAGATACGCAGTATTTT. This translates into CASSLQRLAGDTDTQYF. The full variable domain, rest sourced from reference TRBV11-3 and TRBJ2-3, is EAGVVQSPRYKIIEKKQPVAFWCNPISGHNTLYWYLQNLGQGPELLIRYENEEAVDDSQLPKDRFSAERLKGVDSTLKIQPAELGDSAVYLCASSLQRLAGDTDTQYFGPGTRLTVL.

The chain is built from TRBV29-1 and TRBJ1-2; D possibly corresponds to TRBD1 (5 bases). Per germline, CDR1 SQVTM and CDR2 ANQGSEA. The V end was cut by 0 bases, the J end by 4 bases, with 12 bases between. This CDR3 has 14 amino acids. The CDR3 loop reads CSVEDPGQPYGYTF. CDR3 nucleotide sequence: TGCAGCGTTGAAGACCCCGGACAACCCTATGGCTACACCTTC.

The chain carries TRBV10-1 and TRBJ2-1; TRBD2 matches 10 bases. CDR1 and CDR2 (germline): WNHNN, SYGVQD (reference sequence). V was pared by 4 bases and J by 3 bases, with 3 bases of the junction left unmatched. CDR3 length: 15 residues. CDR3 residues: CASSAWTSGYNEQFF. The DNA for the CDR3 is TGCGCCAGCAGTGCTTGGACTAGCGGCTACAATGAGCAGTTCTTC.

The CDR3 region has the DNA TGTGCCAGTAGTATAGTAGGTCGGCCGGGTAAAAATGAAAAACTGTTTTTT. Translated: CASSIVGRPGKNEKLFF. V usage is TRBV19 and J usage is TRBJ1-4, with unresolved D. CDR3 length: 17 amino acids. CDR1 is LNHDA, CDR2 SQIVND, per germline (reference sequence). Between the trimmed V and J ends, which lost 1 base and 5 bases, there was a span of 17 bases.